The 14 T cell receptor beta chains in this list originate from one sample, sequenced in a study of T cells after yellow fever vaccination. TCRdb re-analysed the 5' RACE reads in MiXCR, keeping a single row per CDR3 protein. This sample has hundreds of thousands of distinct CDR3 sequences; 21% occur once, and the top ten carry around 16%. The specimen was PBMCs, collected approximately 22 days after the first yellow fever vaccination. The source is a man between 18 and 29 years old who received the YFV17D yellow fever vaccine.

This clonotype was detected only a few times. The rearrangement joins TRBV5-1 to TRBJ1-2; no clear D gene. V lost 4 bases and J lost 8, with 15 bases in between. The CDR3 has 13 amino acids. CDR1 and CDR2 (germline): SGHRS, YFSETQ. CDR3 in amino acids: CASSLGPRGGYTF. The CDR3 nucleotides read TGCGCCAGCAGCCTCGGGCCGCGCGGGGGCTACACCTTC.

This chain uses TRBV5-5 with TRBJ2-7; no clear D gene. Germline CDR1 SGHKS, CDR2 YYEKEE (reference sequence). CDR3 length equals 11 residues. V was cut by 4 bases and J by 4 bases, with 6 bases left in between. CDR3 nucleotide sequence: TGTGCCAGCAGCAACTTGTACGAGCAGTACGTC. This codes for CASSNLYEQYV.

The gene calls are TRBV20-1 and TRBJ2-3; 7 nucleotides agree with TRBD2. From germline, CDR1 is DFQATT and CDR2 SNEGSKA (reference sequence). The trim removed 3 bases at V and 1 base at J, leaving 4 bases unmatched. The CDR3 totals 14 residues. CDR3 loop: CSARAAGGTDTQYF. In DNA form, the CDR3 reads TGCAGTGCTAGGGCGGCGGGGGGCACAGATACGCAGTATTTT.

This clonotype was counted between two and nine times. The chain uses TRBV5-5 and TRBJ1-6, with unresolved D. V lost 0 bases, J lost 9 bases, and 7 bases lay in between. Per the germline V gene, CDR1 is SGHKS and CDR2 is YYEKEE (reference sequence). This CDR3 spans 13 amino acids. The CDR3 here is CASSLEYGSPLHF. The CDR3 nucleotides read TGTGCCAGCAGCTTGGAGTACGGTTCACCCCTCCACTTT.

The CDR3 spells CASSLRVGGGELFF. CDR3 DNA sequence: TGCGCCAGCAGCTTAAGGGTTGGAGGTGGGGAGCTGTTTTTT. This sequence joins TRBV5-1 and TRBJ2-2, with a weak D call TRBD2 (5 bases). CDR3 size: 14 residues. Trimming cost V 2 bases and J 8 bases, with 13 bases left between them. Looked up from germline, CDR1 is SGHRS and CDR2 is YFSETQ. The complete variable domain, with remaining parts taken from reference TRBV5-1 and TRBJ2-2, reads KAGVTQTPRYLIKTRGQQVTLSCSPISGHRSVSWYQQTPGQGLQFLFEYFSETQRNKGNFPGRFSGRQFSNSRSEMNVSTLELGDSALYLCASSLRVGGGELFFGEGSRLTVL.

The table lists this clonotype with a few counts. V gene TRBV6-8 combines with J gene TRBJ2-7, with unresolved D. The CDR3 is 12 residues long. The germline V gene encodes CDR1 MNHGY and CDR2 SAAAGT. V lost 2 bases, J lost 5 bases, and 7 bases lay in between. CDR3 in DNA: TGTGCCAGCAGTTACAGGCTCAACGAGCAGTACTTC. Translation: CASSYRLNEQYF.

This clonotype turned up a few times. The chain recombines TRBV5-4 with TRBJ2-7, with 11 bases matching TRBD1. The junction had 7 bases not matched to a gene; V was cut back by 4 bases and J by 7 bases. The CDR3 runs to 14 residues. Per germline, CDR1 SGHNT and CDR2 YYREEE (reference sequence). The CDR3 DNA reads TGTGCCAGCAGCCCTGGGACAGGGGGGAAGGAGCAGTACTTC. Its protein is CASSPGTGGKEQYF.

This rearrangement joins TRBV20-1 to TRBJ2-4; D remains unclear. V dropped 6 bases and J dropped 1 base, with 10 bases sitting between them. Germline assignment: CDR1 DFQATT and CDR2 SNEGSKA (reference sequence). The CDR3 has 13 residues. CDR3 in amino acids: CSAKVRAKNIQYF. CDR3 coding DNA: TGCAGTGCCAAGGTCAGGGCCAAAAACATTCAGTACTTC.

V is TRBV18 and J is TRBJ1-4; D possibly corresponds to TRBD1 (6 bases). CDR3 length equals 15 residues. V was shortened by 2 bases and J by 6 bases, with 13 bases between the two germline ends. Germline loops: CDR1 KGHSH, CDR2 LQKENI. CDR3 nucleotide sequence: TGTGCCAGCTCACCATCGACAGGTTATGATGAAAAACTGTTTTTT. Translating it yields CASSPSTGYDEKLFF.

The chain couples TRBV4-1 to TRBJ2-5; D ambiguous. Looked up from germline, CDR1 is MGHRA and CDR2 is YSYEKL. The germline V and J ends were trimmed by 1 base and 3 bases, with 6 bases remaining between them. There are 13 residues in the CDR3. DNA of the CDR3: TGCGCCAGCAGCCAAGCTGTGGAAGAGACCCAGTACTTC. Its translation is CASSQAVEETQYF.

This clonotype showed up many times. This sequence joins TRBV6-1 and TRBJ2-3; no firm D call. V was trimmed by 7 bases and J by 2 bases, leaving 10 bases between them. The CDR3 has 13 residues. Per germline, CDR1 MNHNS and CDR2 SASEGT. CDR3: CASKTDNTDTQYF. In DNA, the CDR3 is TGTGCCAGCAAAACAGACAACACAGATACGCAGTATTTT.

The chain links TRBV29-1 to TRBJ2-1; 8 bases are a match to TRBD1. After removal of 7 bases from V and 4 bases from J, the junction contained 9 bases not matched to a gene. The CDR3 has 14 amino acids. Germline loops: CDR1 SQVTM, CDR2 ANQGSEA. The CDR3 is CSAARDRLYNEQFF. The CDR3 nucleotides are TGCAGCGCCGCTCGGGACAGGCTTTACAATGAGCAGTTCTTC.

This clonotype was observed a handful of times. The V and J genes are TRBV27 and TRBJ1-1, with D tentatively TRBD1 (5 bases). V was cut by 4 bases and J by 3 bases, with 21 bases left in between. CDR1 MNHEY and CDR2 SMNVEV come from the germline V gene (reference sequence). The CDR3 has 17 residues. CDR3 coding DNA: TGTGCCAGCAGTTCTAGGTTTACTGCTCAACAGGACACTGAAGCTTTCTTT. This translates into CASSSRFTAQQDTEAFF.

The CDR3 sequence is CASSWNRDRGLQYF. DNA for the CDR3: TGTGCCAGCAGCTGGAACCGGGACAGGGGACTTCAGTACTTC. V is TRBV5-8 and J is TRBJ2-4; TRBD1 matches 10 bases. CDR1 is SGHTS, CDR2 YDEGEE, per germline. With 3 bases clipped from V and 11 bases from J, the junction kept 8 bases outside the gene matches. This CDR3 is built from 14 residues.